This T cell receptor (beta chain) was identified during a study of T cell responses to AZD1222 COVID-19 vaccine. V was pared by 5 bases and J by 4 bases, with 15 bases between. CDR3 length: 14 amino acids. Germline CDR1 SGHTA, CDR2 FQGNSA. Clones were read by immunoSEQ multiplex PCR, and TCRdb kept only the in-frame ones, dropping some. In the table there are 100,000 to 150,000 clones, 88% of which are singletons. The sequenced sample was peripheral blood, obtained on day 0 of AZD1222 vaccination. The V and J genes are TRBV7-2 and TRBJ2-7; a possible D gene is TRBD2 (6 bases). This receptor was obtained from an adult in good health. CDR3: CASSPRGGIYEQYF. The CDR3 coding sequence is TGTGCCAGCAGCCCCCGTGGAGGGATTTACGAGCAGTACTTC.